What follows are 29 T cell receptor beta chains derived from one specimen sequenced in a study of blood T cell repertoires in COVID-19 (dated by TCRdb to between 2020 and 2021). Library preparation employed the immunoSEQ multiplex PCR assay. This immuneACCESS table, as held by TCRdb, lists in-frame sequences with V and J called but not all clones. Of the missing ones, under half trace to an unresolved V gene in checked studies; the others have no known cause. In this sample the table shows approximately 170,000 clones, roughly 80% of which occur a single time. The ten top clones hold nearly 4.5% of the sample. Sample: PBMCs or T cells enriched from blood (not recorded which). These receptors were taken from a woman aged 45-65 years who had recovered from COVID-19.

The CDR3 reads CASSLGLQGGSPLHF. The CDR3 DNA sequence: TGTGCCAGCAGCTTGGGGCTTCAGGGAGGTTCACCCCTCCACTTT. The chain carries TRBV5-4 and TRBJ1-6; a weak D match, TRBD1 (5 bases). The CDR3 runs to 15 residues. Trimming shortened V by 0 bases and J by 9 bases, and 13 bases separated the two germline ends. Germline V gene data show CDR1 as SGHNT and CDR2 as YYREEE (reference sequence).

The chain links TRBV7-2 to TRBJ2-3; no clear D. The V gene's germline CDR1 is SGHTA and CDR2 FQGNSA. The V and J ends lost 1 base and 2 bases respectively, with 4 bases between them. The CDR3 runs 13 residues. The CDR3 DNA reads TGTGCCAGCAGCTTAGACAACACAGATACGCAGTATTTT. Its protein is CASSLDNTDTQYF.

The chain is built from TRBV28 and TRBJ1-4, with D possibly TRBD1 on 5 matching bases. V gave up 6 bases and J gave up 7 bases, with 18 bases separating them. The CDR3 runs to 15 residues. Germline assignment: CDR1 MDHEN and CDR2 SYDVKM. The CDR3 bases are TGTGCCAGCAGCCCCTGGGGGGGTGGGGGTGAAAAACTGTTTTTT. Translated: CASSPWGGGGEKLFF.

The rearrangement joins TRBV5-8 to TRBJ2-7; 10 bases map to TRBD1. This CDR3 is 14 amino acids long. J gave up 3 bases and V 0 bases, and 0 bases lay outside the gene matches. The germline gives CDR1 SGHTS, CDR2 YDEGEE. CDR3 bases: TGTGCCAGCAGCTTGGGGGACAGGGGCTACGAGCAGTACGTC. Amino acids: CASSLGDRGYEQYV.

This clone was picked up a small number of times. The CDR3 sequence: CASSQDRVGEKLFF. CDR3 sequence (DNA): TGTGCCAGCAGCCAAGACAGGGTGGGTGAAAAACTGTTTTTT. The genes are TRBV4-2 and TRBJ1-4; tentative D call: TRBD1 (5 bases). V lost 0 bases and J 7 bases, leaving 9 bases between the germline ends. Germline CDR1 LGHNA, CDR2 YNFKEQ. CDR3 size: 14 residues.

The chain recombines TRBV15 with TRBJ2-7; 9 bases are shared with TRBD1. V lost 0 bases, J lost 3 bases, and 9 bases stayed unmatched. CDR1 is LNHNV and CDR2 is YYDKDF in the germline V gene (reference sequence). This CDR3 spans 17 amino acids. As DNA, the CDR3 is TGTGCCACCAGCAGAGATCGGGGACAGGGTGGGTTCTACGAGCAGTACGTC. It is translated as CATSRDRGQGGFYEQYV.

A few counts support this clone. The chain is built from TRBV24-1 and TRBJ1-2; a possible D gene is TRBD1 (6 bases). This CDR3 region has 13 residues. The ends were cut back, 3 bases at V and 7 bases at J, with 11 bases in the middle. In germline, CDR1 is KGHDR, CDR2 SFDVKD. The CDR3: CATSDRGSRGYTF. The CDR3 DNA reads TGTGCCACCAGTGATAGGGGGTCGCGTGGCTACACCTTC.

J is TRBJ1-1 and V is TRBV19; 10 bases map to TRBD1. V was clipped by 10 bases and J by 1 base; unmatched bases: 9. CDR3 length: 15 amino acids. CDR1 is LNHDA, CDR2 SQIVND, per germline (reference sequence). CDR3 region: CATLRRQGANTEAFF. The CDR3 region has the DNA TGTGCCACTCTACGGCGACAGGGGGCGAACACTGAAGCTTTCTTT.

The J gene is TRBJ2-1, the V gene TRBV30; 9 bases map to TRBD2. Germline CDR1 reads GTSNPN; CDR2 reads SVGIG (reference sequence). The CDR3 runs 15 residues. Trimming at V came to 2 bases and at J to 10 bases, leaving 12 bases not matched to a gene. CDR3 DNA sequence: TGTGCCTGGAGTTTGGCGGGAGGGCCCGTGGGAGAGCAGTTCTTC. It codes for CAWSLAGGPVGEQFF.

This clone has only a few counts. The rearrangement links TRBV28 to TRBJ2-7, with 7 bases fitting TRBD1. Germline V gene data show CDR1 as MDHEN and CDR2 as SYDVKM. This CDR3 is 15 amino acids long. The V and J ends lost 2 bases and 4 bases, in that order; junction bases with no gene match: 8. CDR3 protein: CASSLTSGTAYEQYV. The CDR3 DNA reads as TGTGCCAGCAGTTTAACATCCGGGACAGCTTACGAGCAGTACGTC.

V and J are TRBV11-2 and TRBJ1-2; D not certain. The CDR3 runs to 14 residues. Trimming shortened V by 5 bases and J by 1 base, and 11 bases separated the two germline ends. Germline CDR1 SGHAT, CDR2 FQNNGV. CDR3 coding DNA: TGTGCCAGCAGCCCCGGGCGGGATAACTATGGCTACACCTTC. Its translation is CASSPGRDNYGYTF.

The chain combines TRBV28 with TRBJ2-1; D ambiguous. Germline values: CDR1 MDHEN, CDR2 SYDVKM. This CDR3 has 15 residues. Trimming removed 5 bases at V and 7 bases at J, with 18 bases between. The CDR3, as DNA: TGTGCCAGCAGTCTCCTTGGGCTTGGCCGGAATGAGCAGTTCTTC. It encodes CASSLLGLGRNEQFF.

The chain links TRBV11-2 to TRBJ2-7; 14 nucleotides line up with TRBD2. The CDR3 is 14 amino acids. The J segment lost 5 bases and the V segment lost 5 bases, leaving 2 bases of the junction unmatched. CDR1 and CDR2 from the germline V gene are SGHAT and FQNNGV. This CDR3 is CASSKTSGRDEQYV. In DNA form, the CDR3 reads TGTGCCAGCAGCAAGACTAGCGGGAGGGACGAGCAGTACGTC.

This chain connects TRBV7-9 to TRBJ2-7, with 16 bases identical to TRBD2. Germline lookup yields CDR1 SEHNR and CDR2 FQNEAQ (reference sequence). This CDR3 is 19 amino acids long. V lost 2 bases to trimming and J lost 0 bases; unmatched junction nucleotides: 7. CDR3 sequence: CASSLPRGTSGRASYEQYV. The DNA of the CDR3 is TGTGCCAGCAGCTTACCGCGGGGGACTAGCGGGAGGGCCTCCTACGAGCAGTACGTC.

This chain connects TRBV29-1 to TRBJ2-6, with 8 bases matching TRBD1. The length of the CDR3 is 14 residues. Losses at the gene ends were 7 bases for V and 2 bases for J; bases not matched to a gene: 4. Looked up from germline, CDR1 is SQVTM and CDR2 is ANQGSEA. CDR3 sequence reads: CSAGQGAGANVLTF. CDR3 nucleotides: TGCAGCGCCGGACAGGGCGCTGGGGCCAACGTCCTGACTTTC.

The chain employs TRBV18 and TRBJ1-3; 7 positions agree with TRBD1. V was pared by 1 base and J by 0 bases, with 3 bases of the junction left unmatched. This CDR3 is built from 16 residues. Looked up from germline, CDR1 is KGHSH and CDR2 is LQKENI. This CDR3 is CASSPRTGNSGNTIYF. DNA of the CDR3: TGTGCCAGCTCACCACGGACAGGAAACTCTGGAAACACCATATATTTT.

In DNA form, the CDR3 reads TGTGCCAGCAGCGTCGCGGGACAGGGGCCGTCGACCCAGTACTTC. Protein sequence: CASSVAGQGPSTQYF. V usage is TRBV9 and J usage is TRBJ2-5; 10 nucleotides match TRBD1. V shed 2 bases and J 7 bases; nucleotides not matched to a gene: 8. The V gene's germline CDR1 is SGDLS and CDR2 YYNGEE. There are 15 residues in the CDR3.

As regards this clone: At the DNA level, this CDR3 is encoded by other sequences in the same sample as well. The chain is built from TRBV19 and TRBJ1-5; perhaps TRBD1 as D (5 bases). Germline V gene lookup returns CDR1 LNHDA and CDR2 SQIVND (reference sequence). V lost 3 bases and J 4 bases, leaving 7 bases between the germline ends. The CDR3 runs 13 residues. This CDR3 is CASSIRGNQPQHF. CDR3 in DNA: TGTGCCAGTAGTATTCGGGGGAATCAGCCCCAGCATTTT.

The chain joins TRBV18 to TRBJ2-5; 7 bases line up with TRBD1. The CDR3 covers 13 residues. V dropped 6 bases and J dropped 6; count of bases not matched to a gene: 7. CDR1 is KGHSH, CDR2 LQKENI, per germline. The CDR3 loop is CASSLDRDQTQYF. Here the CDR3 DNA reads TGTGCCAGCTCCCTCGACAGGGACCAGACCCAGTACTTC.

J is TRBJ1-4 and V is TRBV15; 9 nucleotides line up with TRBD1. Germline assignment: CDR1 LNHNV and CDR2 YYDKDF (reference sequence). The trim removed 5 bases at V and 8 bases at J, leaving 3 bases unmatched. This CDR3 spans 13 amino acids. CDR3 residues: CATSGQGLEKLFF. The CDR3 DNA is TGTGCCACCAGCGGACAGGGGCTCGAAAAACTGTTTTTT.

CDR3 sequence reads: CASSTGANYGYTF. As DNA, the CDR3 is TGTGCCAGCAGTACAGGGGCCAACTATGGCTACACCTTC. This rearrangement joins TRBV28 to TRBJ1-2, with TRBD1 identical over 7 bases. Germline V lookup: CDR1 MDHEN, CDR2 SYDVKM. Trimming removed 5 bases from V and 2 bases from J; junction bases left unmatched: 2. CDR3 length equals 13 residues.

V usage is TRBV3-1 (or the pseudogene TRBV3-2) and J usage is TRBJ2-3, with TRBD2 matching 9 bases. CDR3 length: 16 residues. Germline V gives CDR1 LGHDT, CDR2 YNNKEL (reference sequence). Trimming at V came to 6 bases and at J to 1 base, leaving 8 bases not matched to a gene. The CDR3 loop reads CASRRTLAGGTDTQYF. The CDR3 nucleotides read TGTGCCAGCAGGAGGACTTTAGCGGGGGGCACAGATACGCAGTATTTT.

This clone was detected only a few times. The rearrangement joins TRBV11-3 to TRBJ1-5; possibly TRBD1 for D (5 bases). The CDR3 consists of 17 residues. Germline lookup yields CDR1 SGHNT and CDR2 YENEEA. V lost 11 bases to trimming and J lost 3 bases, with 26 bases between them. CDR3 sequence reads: CASKPRGGNWVNQPQHF. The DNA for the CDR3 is TGTGCCTCCAAGCCCCGGGGCGGGAATTGGGTCAATCAGCCCCAGCATTTT.

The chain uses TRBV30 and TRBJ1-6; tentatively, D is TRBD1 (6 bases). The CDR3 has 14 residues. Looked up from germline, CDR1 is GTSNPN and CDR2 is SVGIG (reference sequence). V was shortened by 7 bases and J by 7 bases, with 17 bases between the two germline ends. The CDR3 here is CASRIGTSNSPLHF. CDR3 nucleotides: TGTGCCTCAAGGATAGGGACATCAAATTCACCCCTCCACTTT.

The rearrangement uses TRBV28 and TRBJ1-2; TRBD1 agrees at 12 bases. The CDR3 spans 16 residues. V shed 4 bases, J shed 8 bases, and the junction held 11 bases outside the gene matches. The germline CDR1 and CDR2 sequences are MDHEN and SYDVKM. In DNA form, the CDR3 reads TGTGCCAGCAGTTCAGCCGGGACAGGGGGCGAAGGAGGCTACACCTTC. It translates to CASSSAGTGGEGGYTF.

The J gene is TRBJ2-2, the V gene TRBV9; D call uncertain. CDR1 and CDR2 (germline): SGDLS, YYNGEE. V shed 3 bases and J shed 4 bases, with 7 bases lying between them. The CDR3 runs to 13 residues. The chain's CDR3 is CASSGSVTGELFF. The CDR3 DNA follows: TGTGCCAGCAGCGGATCGGTCACCGGGGAGCTGTTTTTT.

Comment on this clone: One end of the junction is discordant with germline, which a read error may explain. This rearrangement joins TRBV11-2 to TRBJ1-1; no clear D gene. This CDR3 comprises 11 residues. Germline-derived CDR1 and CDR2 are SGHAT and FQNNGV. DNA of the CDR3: TGTGCCAGCAGCTCAAACAGTGAAGCTTTCTTT. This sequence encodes CASSSNSEAFF.

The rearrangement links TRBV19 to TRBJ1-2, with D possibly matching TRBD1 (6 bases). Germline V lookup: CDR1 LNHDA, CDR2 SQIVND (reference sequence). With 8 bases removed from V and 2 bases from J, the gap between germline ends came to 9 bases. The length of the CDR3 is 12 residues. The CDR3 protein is CASSGQNYGYTF. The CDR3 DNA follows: TGTGCCAGTTCCGGACAGAACTATGGCTACACCTTC.

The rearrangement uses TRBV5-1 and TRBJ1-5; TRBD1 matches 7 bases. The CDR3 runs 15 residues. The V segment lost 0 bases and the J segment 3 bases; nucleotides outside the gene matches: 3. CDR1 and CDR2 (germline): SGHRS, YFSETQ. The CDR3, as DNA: TGCGCCAGCAGCTTGGGACAGGGTCCCAATCAGCCCCAGCATTTT. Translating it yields CASSLGQGPNQPQHF.